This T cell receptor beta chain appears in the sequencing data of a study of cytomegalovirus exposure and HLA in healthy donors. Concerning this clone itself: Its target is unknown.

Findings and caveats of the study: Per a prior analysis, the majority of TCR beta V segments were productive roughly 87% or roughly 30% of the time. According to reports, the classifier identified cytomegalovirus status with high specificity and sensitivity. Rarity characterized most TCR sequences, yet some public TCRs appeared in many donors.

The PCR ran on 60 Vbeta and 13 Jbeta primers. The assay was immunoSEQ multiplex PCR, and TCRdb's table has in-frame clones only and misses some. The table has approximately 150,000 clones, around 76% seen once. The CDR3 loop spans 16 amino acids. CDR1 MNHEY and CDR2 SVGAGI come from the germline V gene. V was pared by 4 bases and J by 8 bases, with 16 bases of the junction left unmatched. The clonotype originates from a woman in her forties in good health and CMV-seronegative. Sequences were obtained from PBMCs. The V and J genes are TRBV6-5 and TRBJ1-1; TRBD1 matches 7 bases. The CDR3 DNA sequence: TGTGCCAGCAGTTCACCGGTCCCCGGGGACAGTACGGAAGCTTTCTTT. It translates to CASSSPVPGDSTEAFF.